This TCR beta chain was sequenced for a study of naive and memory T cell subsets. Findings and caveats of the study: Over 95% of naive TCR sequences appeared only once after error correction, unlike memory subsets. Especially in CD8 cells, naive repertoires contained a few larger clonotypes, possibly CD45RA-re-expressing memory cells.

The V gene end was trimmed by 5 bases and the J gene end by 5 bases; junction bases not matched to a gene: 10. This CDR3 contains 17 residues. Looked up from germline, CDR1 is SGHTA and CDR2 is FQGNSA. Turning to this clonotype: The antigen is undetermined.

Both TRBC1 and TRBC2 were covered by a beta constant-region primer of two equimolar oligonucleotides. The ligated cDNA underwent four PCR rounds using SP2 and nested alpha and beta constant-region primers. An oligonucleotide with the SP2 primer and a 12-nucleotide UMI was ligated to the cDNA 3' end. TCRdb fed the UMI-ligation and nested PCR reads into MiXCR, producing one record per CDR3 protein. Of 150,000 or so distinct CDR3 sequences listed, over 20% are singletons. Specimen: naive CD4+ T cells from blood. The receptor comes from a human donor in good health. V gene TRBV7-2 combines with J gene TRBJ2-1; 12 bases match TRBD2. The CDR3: CASSKRTSGIGDNEQFF. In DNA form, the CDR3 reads TGTGCCAGCAGCAAACGGACTAGCGGGATTGGTGACAATGAGCAGTTCTTC.